These 24 T cell receptor beta chains came from one sample sequenced in a study of sequential checkpoint blockade in melanoma. TCRdb's table, derived via immunoSEQ multiplex PCR, lists solely in-frame clones and lacks some. This table holds tens of thousands of clones, roughly four fifths found once. Noted treatment: randomized to nivolumab then ipilimumab (arm A) or the reverse (arm B). This specimen consisted of CD8+ T cells sorted from blood (inferred from file names), obtained from a patient given nivolumab and ipilimumab in sequence. The receptors derive from a human donor with melanoma.

The rearrangement joins TRBV20-1 to TRBJ1-3; no definite D call. From germline, CDR1 is DFQATT and CDR2 SNEGSKA (reference sequence). The CDR3 is 11 residues long. The V and J ends lost 4 bases and 3 bases respectively, with 4 bases between them. The CDR3 loop is CSATGGNTIYF. The DNA for the CDR3 is TGCAGTGCTACAGGTGGAAACACCATATATTTT.

The chain couples TRBV6-5 to TRBJ1-5; TRBD1 might be the D (6 bases). The V gene's germline CDR1 is MNHEY and CDR2 SVGAGI. The ends were cut back, 4 bases at V and 1 base at J, with 11 bases in the middle. The CDR3 runs 15 residues. The CDR3 reads CASSSHGQSNQPQHF. The DNA for the CDR3 is TGTGCCAGCAGTTCCCACGGACAGAGCAATCAGCCCCAGCATTTT.

The chain has TRBV28 and TRBJ1-5; the D gene is possibly TRBD1 (6 bases). V lost 5 bases, J lost 7 bases, and 21 bases lay in between. The CDR3 length is 16 residues. Germline V gene sequence: CDR1 MDHEN, CDR2 SYDVKM. The chain's CDR3 is CASSPTNARGIQPQHF. In DNA form, the CDR3 reads TGTGCCAGCAGTCCCACGAATGCCAGGGGAATACAGCCCCAGCATTTT. Variable domain in full (rest from reference TRBV28 and TRBJ1-5): DVKVTQSSRYLVKRTGEKVFLECVQDMDHENMFWYRQDPGLGLRLIYFSYDVKMKEKGDIPEGYSVSREKKERFSLILESASTNQTSMYLCASSPTNARGIQPQHFGDGTRLSIL.

The chain couples TRBV6-1 to TRBJ1-1; TRBD1 matches 8 bases. V was pared by 4 bases and J by 2 bases, with 3 bases of the junction left unmatched. The CDR3 loop spans 14 amino acids. The germline gives CDR1 MNHNS, CDR2 SASEGT. CDR3 in amino acids: CASSAGTGNTEAFF. The CDR3 DNA sequence: TGTGCCAGCAGTGCGGGGACAGGCAACACTGAAGCTTTCTTT.

This chain links TRBV30 with TRBJ2-2; no clear D gene. CDR1 GTSNPN and CDR2 SVGIG come from the germline V gene (reference sequence). The V gene lost 1 base and the J gene lost 4 bases, with 7 bases spanning the gap. This CDR3 is built from 13 residues. Here the CDR3 DNA reads TGTGCCTGGAGTGATACAATCACCGGGGAGCTGTTTTTT. This sequence encodes CAWSDTITGELFF.

The gene calls are TRBV7-9 and TRBJ2-7; the match to TRBD1 covers 8 bases. Trimming took 2 bases from V and 7 from J; bases not matched to a gene: 7. Germline loops: CDR1 SEHNR, CDR2 FQNEAQ (reference sequence). The CDR3 has 14 residues. CDR3 protein: CASSLTTGVEEQYF. CDR3 DNA: TGTGCCAGCAGCTTAACGACAGGGGTTGAAGAGCAGTACTTC.

V usage is TRBV7-2 and J usage is TRBJ1-3, with 8 nucleotides matching TRBD1. Germline V gives CDR1 SGHTA, CDR2 FQGNSA. V trimming: 6 bases; J trimming: 2 bases; junction bases outside the gene matches: 3. The CDR3 spans 14 residues. CDR3 DNA sequence: TGTGCCAGCAGGCCAGGGGGCGCTGGAAACACCATATATTTT. The encoded protein is CASRPGGAGNTIYF.

The count of this clone is one. The chain carries TRBV7-3 and TRBJ1-3, with unresolved D. Germline V CDR1 and CDR2: SGHTA, FQGTGA. Deletions cut 2 bases from V and 0 bases from J, with 14 bases between. The CDR3 sequence is 17 residues long. The CDR3 loop reads CASSLSLQVNSGNTIYF. CDR3 in DNA: TGTGCCAGCAGCTTATCTCTGCAGGTAAACTCTGGAAACACCATATATTTT.

This chain joins TRBV5-6 and TRBJ2-2; the D gene is possibly TRBD2 (6 bases). Between the trimmed V and J ends, which lost 4 bases and 4 bases, there was a span of 20 bases. Germline V CDR1 and CDR2: SGHDT, YYEEEE. This CDR3 is 17 amino acids long. CDR3: CASSPRLVGVTTGELFF. The CDR3 nucleotides read TGTGCCAGCAGCCCCAGACTAGTGGGAGTCACCACCGGGGAGCTGTTTTTT.

The gene calls are TRBV4-3 and TRBJ1-2, with D possibly being TRBD1 (6 bases). CDR3 length equals 15 residues. Trimming took off 1 base at V and 6 bases at J, with 15 bases between the two ends. Germline assignment: CDR1 LGHNA and CDR2 YSLEER. This CDR3 is CASSQGFSRGNGYTF. In DNA, the CDR3 is TGCGCCAGCAGCCAAGGGTTCAGTAGGGGGAATGGCTACACCTTC.

This clone came up a few times. This sequence joins TRBV5-4 and TRBJ2-1; 9 nucleotides line up with TRBD1. J gave up 6 bases and V 5 bases, and 9 bases lay outside the gene matches. The V gene's germline CDR1 is SGHNT and CDR2 YYREEE (reference sequence). The CDR3 is made up of 15 amino acids. CDR3 in DNA: TGTGCCAGCAGATCCCGGGACAGGGAATCCAATGAGCAGTTCTTC. This translates into CASRSRDRESNEQFF. Filled out from reference TRBV5-4 and TRBJ2-1, the complete variable domain reads ETGVTQSPTHLIKTRGQQVTLRCSSQSGHNTVSWYQQALGQGPQFIFQYYREEENGRGNFPPRFSGLQFPNYSSELNVNALELDDSALYLCASRSRDRESNEQFFGPGTRLTVL.

The chain carries TRBV18 and TRBJ2-2; tentatively, D is TRBD2 (6 bases). Deletions cut 3 bases from V and 5 bases from J, with 16 bases between. From germline, CDR1 is KGHSH and CDR2 LQKENI. This CDR3 contains 16 residues. The CDR3 is CASSPPGLGRTGELFF. CDR3 nucleotide sequence: TGTGCCAGCTCACCGCCGGGACTCGGAAGAACCGGGGAGCTGTTTTTT. Based on the CDR3 plus reference TRBV18 and TRBJ2-2, the full variable domain is NAGVMQNPRHLVRRRGQEARLRCSPMKGHSHVYWYRQLPEEGLKFMVYLQKENIIDESGMPKERFSAEFPKEGPSILRIQQVVRGDSAAYFCASSPPGLGRTGELFFGEGSRLTVL.

The V gene is TRBV6-5, the J gene TRBJ2-3; D perhaps matches TRBD2 (6 bases). Trimming took off 6 bases at V and 6 bases at J, with 16 bases between the two ends. This CDR3 region has 14 residues. From germline, CDR1 is MNHEY and CDR2 SVGAGI. The CDR3 loop reads CASSPWGERDTQYF. In DNA form, the CDR3 reads TGTGCCAGCAGCCCCTGGGGGGAGAGGGATACGCAGTATTTT.

The CDR3 reads CASSLDRNSGNTIYF. The CDR3 nucleotides read TGTGCCAGCAGCCTGGACAGGAACTCTGGAAACACCATATATTTT. V is TRBV5-4 and J is TRBJ1-3; 7 nucleotides match TRBD1. The CDR3 has 15 amino acids. CDR1 is SGHNT and CDR2 is YYREEE in the germline V gene (reference sequence). Trimming at V came to 4 bases and at J to 0 bases, leaving 4 bases not matched to a gene.

The V and J genes are TRBV7-3 and TRBJ2-1, with 8 bases identical to TRBD2. The V gene's germline CDR1 is SGHTA and CDR2 FQGTGA. The ends lost 3 bases at V and 7 bases at J; junction bases unmatched: 5. CDR3 length: 14 residues. The CDR3 DNA reads TGTGCCAGCAGCTTTGCGGGAGGCGGGAATGAGCAGTTCTTC. Translation gives CASSFAGGGNEQFF.

The count of this clone is one. This chain links TRBV7-3 with TRBJ2-3; TRBD1 matches at 8 bases. This CDR3 spans 15 amino acids. J gave up 2 bases and V 3 bases, and 4 bases lay outside the gene matches. In germline, CDR1 is SGHTA, CDR2 FQGTGA. In DNA form, the CDR3 reads TGTGCCAGCAGCTTGGGACAGGTTTACACAGATACGCAGTATTTT. The encoded protein is CASSLGQVYTDTQYF.

This clone was seen just once. The rearrangement links TRBV27 to TRBJ1-2, with D possibly TRBD1 on 5 matching bases. Trimming shortened V by 3 bases and J by 6 bases, and 11 bases separated the two germline ends. Looked up from germline, CDR1 is MNHEY and CDR2 is SMNVEV (reference sequence). This CDR3 is 13 amino acids long. DNA for the CDR3: TGTGCCAGCAGTTTCTTCCAGGGCGATGGCTACACCTTC. Translation gives CASSFFQGDGYTF.

V is TRBV10-3 and J is TRBJ2-2; 12 positions match TRBD2. V lost 6 bases to trimming and J lost 10 bases; unmatched junction nucleotides: 6. Per the germline V gene, CDR1 is ENHRY and CDR2 is SYGVKD. The CDR3 loop spans 14 amino acids. CDR3 region: CAISGLAGTMELFF. The CDR3 region has the DNA TGTGCCATCAGCGGACTAGCGGGGACCATGGAGCTGTTTTTT.

The chain links TRBV5-5 to TRBJ1-1, with D maybe TRBD1 (6 bases). The ends were cut back, 3 bases at V and 1 base at J, with 7 bases in the middle. Germline CDR1 reads SGHKS; CDR2 reads YYEKEE (reference sequence). This CDR3 spans 13 amino acids. CDR3 region: CASSWTANTEAFF. The DNA for the CDR3 is TGTGCCAGCAGCTGGACAGCGAACACTGAAGCTTTCTTT.

As concerns this clone: The same CDR3 arises from other DNA sequences in this sample as well. The gene calls are TRBV18 and TRBJ1-1; D remains ambiguous. The CDR3 loop spans 14 amino acids. V was trimmed by 2 bases and J by 2 bases, leaving 9 bases between them. Germline loops: CDR1 KGHSH, CDR2 LQKENI. The CDR3 DNA is TGTGCCAGCTCACCAGATAGAGTAAACACTGAAGCTTTCTTT. This gives the protein CASSPDRVNTEAFF.

This clone was recorded only once. The J gene is TRBJ1-1, the V gene TRBV19; 7 nucleotides agree with TRBD1. Germline CDR1 and CDR2: LNHDA and SQIVND (reference sequence). CDR3 length: 14 residues. The trim removed 5 bases at V and 3 bases at J, leaving 6 bases unmatched. The CDR3 is CASSSGQLYTEAFF. The CDR3, as DNA: TGTGCCAGTAGTTCGGGACAGCTATACACTGAAGCTTTCTTT.

CDR3 amino acids: CATSRDGRGNQPQHF. The CDR3 DNA follows: TGTGCCACCAGCAGAGATGGCAGGGGCAATCAGCCCCAGCATTTT. The V and J genes are TRBV15 and TRBJ1-5; maybe TRBD1 (5 bases). This CDR3 is 15 amino acids long. The V end was cut by 0 bases, the J end by 2 bases, with 8 bases between. CDR1 LNHNV and CDR2 YYDKDF come from the germline V gene (reference sequence). Drawing the rest from reference TRBV15 and TRBJ1-5, the complete variable domain is DAMVIQNPRYQVTQFGKPVTLSCSQTLNHNVMYWYQQKSSQAPKLLFHYYDKDFNNEADTPDNFQSRRPNTSFCFLDIRSPGLGDTAMYLCATSRDGRGNQPQHFGDGTRLSIL.

This clone appeared a few times. The rearrangement links TRBV14 to TRBJ2-2, with D tentatively TRBD1 (5 bases). Germline V gene lookup returns CDR1 SGHDN and CDR2 FVKESK. The CDR3 runs to 15 residues. Deletions cut 6 bases from V and 6 bases from J, with 17 bases between. The DNA of the CDR3 is TGTGCCAGCAGTTTAGCCAGGGCCTCGGCCGGGGAGCTGTTTTTT. Translating it yields CASSLARASAGELFF.

The chain carries TRBV11-3 and TRBJ1-1; 7 positions agree with TRBD1. The CDR3 extends over 13 amino acids. Germline lookup yields CDR1 SGHNT and CDR2 YENEEA. The V gene end was trimmed by 6 bases and the J gene end by 4 bases; junction bases not matched to a gene: 5. The CDR3 region is CASSLGQTTEAFF. The CDR3 bases are TGTGCCAGCAGTTTGGGACAGACCACTGAAGCTTTCTTT.